This T cell receptor (beta chain) was identified in a study of neoadjuvant anti-PD-1 for oral cavity cancer. Study overall: Patients mostly received three to four biweekly nivolumab doses at 3 mg/kg before surgery.

This clone showed up just a few times. Repertoires were generated with immunoSEQ multiplex PCR, while TCRdb's copy carries only in-frame clones and drops some. The sample consists of some 9,000 clones, 60% to 65% of them appearing once. As to time point: after neoadjuvant nivolumab, at surgical resection. This sequence originates from a person aged 40-85 years with oral cavity squamous cell carcinoma. The material sequenced was PBMCs, taken after nivolumab (anti-PD-1) treatment.

CDR3 protein: CASSEGGAMNYGYTF. CDR3 bases: TGTGCCAGCAGTGAAGGGGGGGCGATGAACTATGGCTACACCTTC. The chain joins TRBV6-1 to TRBJ1-2; D is possibly TRBD1 (6 bases). Per germline, CDR1 MNHNS and CDR2 SASEGT. Trimming removed 1 base from V and 2 bases from J, with 11 bases in between. There are 15 residues in the CDR3.